Below, 8 T cell receptor beta chains from the same sample are listed, as sequenced in a study of CD8+ T cells in alopecia areata. RNA was extracted and reverse transcribed into cDNA as the sequencing template. Libraries were prepared by immunoSEQ multiplex PCR; TCRdb keeps only in-frame clonotypes and omits some of them. This table has roughly 100,000 clones, approximately 60% appearing once. Specimen: CD4+ T cells sorted from blood. These TCRs come from a human donor in good health.

This clone occurred a few times. The chain combines TRBV6-6 with TRBJ2-3; D call uncertain. V gave up 2 bases and J gave up 2 bases, with 8 bases separating them. The V gene's germline CDR1 is MNHNY and CDR2 SVGAGI (reference sequence). The CDR3 is 14 residues long. CDR3 sequence reads: CASSYGRITDTQYF. The CDR3 DNA reads TGTGCCAGCAGTTACGGCAGGATCACAGATACGCAGTATTTT.

The chain employs TRBV5-1 and TRBJ2-5; D might be TRBD2 (6 bases). The V gene lost 0 bases and the J gene lost 2 bases, with 11 bases spanning the gap. CDR1 is SGHRS and CDR2 is YFSETQ in the germline V gene. The CDR3 spans 15 residues. CDR3 nucleotides: TGCGCCAGCAGCTTGGTGGTAGGGAGGCAAGAGACCCAGTACTTC. This codes for CASSLVVGRQETQYF.

V gene TRBV11-2 combines with J gene TRBJ2-5, with TRBD1 matching 10 bases. The CDR3 totals 13 residues. Germline values: CDR1 SGHAT, CDR2 FQNNGV. J gave up 3 bases and V 7 bases, and 2 bases lay outside the gene matches. CDR3 amino acids: CASKTGGEETQYF. The CDR3, as DNA: TGTGCCAGCAAGACAGGGGGCGAAGAGACCCAGTACTTC.

J is TRBJ1-2 and V is TRBV30; perhaps TRBD1 as D (6 bases). V lost 3 bases and J 8 bases, leaving 16 bases between the germline ends. This CDR3 is built from 13 residues. Germline lookup yields CDR1 GTSNPN and CDR2 SVGIG (reference sequence). CDR3 bases: TGTGCCTGGAGCGAACAGGGAGTTGGCGGCTACACCTTC. Encoded protein: CAWSEQGVGGYTF.

The table lists this clone with a few counts. The chain has TRBV7-2 and TRBJ2-7; 7 bases are a match to TRBD2. The CDR3 has 14 residues. The junction had 9 bases not matched to a gene; V was cut back by 7 bases and J by 3 bases. CDR1 is SGHTA and CDR2 is FQGNSA in the germline V gene. CDR3 amino acids: CASNENGLDYEQYF. The CDR3 nucleotides are TGTGCCAGCAACGAAAACGGACTAGACTACGAGCAGTACTTC.

CDR3 amino acids: CASRLEWDTEAFF. The CDR3 region has the DNA TGCGCCAGCAGGTTAGAGTGGGACACTGAAGCTTTCTTT. This chain joins TRBV5-1 and TRBJ1-1; no clear D. Per the germline V gene, CDR1 is SGHRS and CDR2 is YFSETQ. Trimming took off 5 bases at V and 3 bases at J, with 11 bases between the two ends. The CDR3 has 13 amino acids.

The chain combines TRBV18 with TRBJ2-5; a weak D match, TRBD1 (5 bases). The ends were cut back, 3 bases at V and 3 bases at J, with 8 bases in the middle. Germline V lookup: CDR1 KGHSH, CDR2 LQKENI. CDR3 length: 13 residues. CDR3 bases: TGTGCCAGCTCACCTAGACAGAAAGAGACCCAGTACTTC. Its translation is CASSPRQKETQYF. Using reference TRBV18 and TRBJ2-5 for the parts outside the CDR3, the full variable domain is NAGVMQNPRHLVRRRGQEARLRCSPMKGHSHVYWYRQLPEEGLKFMVYLQKENIIDESGMPKERFSAEFPKEGPSILRIQQVVRGDSAAYFCASSPRQKETQYFGPGTRLLVL.

The genes are TRBV29-1 and TRBJ1-1, with 8 positions matching TRBD1. With 4 bases clipped from V and 4 bases from J, the junction kept 8 bases outside the gene matches. Germline V gene lookup returns CDR1 SQVTM and CDR2 ANQGSEA. The CDR3 spans 14 residues. The CDR3 coding sequence is TGCAGCGTTGGACAACTGACAGGGGCCACTGAAGCTTTCTTT. It is translated as CSVGQLTGATEAFF.